This T cell receptor (beta chain) is drawn from a study of T cell repertoires in cytomegalovirus infection. Study in general: Carrying CMV and the relevant HLA type showed in public TCR beta signatures. General study points: HLA-C-restricted CMV clonotypes gave the most frequent clonotype in two of eight donors. Summed frequency of public TCR beta families distinguished CMV carriers with the relevant HLA.

On this clonotype: The antigen remains undetermined.

The CDR3 consists of 16 residues. Germline lookup yields CDR1 SGHAT and CDR2 FQDESV (reference sequence). Trimming took off 3 bases at V and 0 bases at J, with 12 bases between the two ends. MiXCR, run by TCRdb on the reads, gives a single entry per CDR3 protein. The data contain around 740,000 distinct CDR3 sequences, 35% of them seen just once; the ten biggest clones take up more than 2.5%. The clonotype originates from a human donor in good health (CMV status not recorded). Some clones in this sample may be carry-over from other donors' samples. Sequencing was carried out using PBMCs. This rearrangement joins TRBV11-1 to TRBJ2-1, with D possibly being TRBD1 or TRBD2 (5 bases each). The CDR3 DNA follows: TGTGCCAGCAGCTTCCGCCGGGACCGCTCCTACAATGAGCAGTTCTTC. Amino acid sequence: CASSFRRDRSYNEQFF.